These 21 T cell receptor beta chains share one sample of origin, sequenced in a study of T-cell memory formation after mild COVID-19. TCRdb independently ran MiXCR on the 5' RACE reads; one entry per CDR3 protein. The sample carries a few hundred thousand distinct CDR3 sequences, 27% recorded once. What was sequenced was PBMCs or a T cell subset sorted from them (not recorded which). The receptors here all came from an adult woman who had mild COVID-19 (a few samples of this study predate the infection). Cell type and time point are not known.

The chain links TRBV20-1 to TRBJ2-6; TRBD1 is a possible D gene (5 bases). CDR1 and CDR2 from the germline V gene are DFQATT and SNEGSKA (reference sequence). The CDR3 has 16 amino acids. V lost 6 bases to trimming and J lost 0 bases, with 15 bases between them. CDR3 coding DNA: TGCAGTGCCCGCGGACATCCCCTCTCTGGGGCCAACGTCCTGACTTTC. Its protein is CSARGHPLSGANVLTF.

In this sample, this clonotype turned up a few times. This chain uses TRBV3-1 with TRBJ2-3, with D uncertain. Trimming removed 0 bases from V and 0 bases from J, with 7 bases in between. This CDR3 contains 15 residues. Germline CDR1 reads LGHDT; CDR2 reads YNNKEL (reference sequence). Here the CDR3 reads CASSQDPLSTDTQYF. For the CDR3, the DNA is TGTGCCAGCAGCCAAGATCCTCTGAGCACAGATACGCAGTATTTT.

This clonotype was detected only a few times. The rearrangement joins TRBV6-5 to TRBJ2-3; 8 nucleotides agree with TRBD2. The germline CDR1 and CDR2 sequences are MNHEY and SVGAGI. The ends lost 1 base at V and 6 bases at J; junction bases unmatched: 6. This CDR3 has 15 residues. The CDR3 is CASSYFREGRDTQYF. CDR3 coding DNA: TGTGCCAGCAGTTACTTTCGGGAGGGCCGGGATACGCAGTATTTT.

This clonotype was seen a few times. V is TRBV15 and J is TRBJ2-7; D might be TRBD2 (6 bases). The germline V and J ends were trimmed by 5 bases and 4 bases, with 9 bases remaining between them. CDR1 is LNHNV and CDR2 is YYDKDF in the germline V gene (reference sequence). There are 12 residues in the CDR3. The CDR3 region is CATSFSGYEQYF. CDR3 nucleotides: TGTGCCACCAGCTTTAGCGGTTACGAGCAGTACTTC.

Concerning this clonotype itself: This may arise from a read error, as a much more abundant clone is one base away. The J gene is TRBJ2-1, the V gene TRBV7-9; D might be TRBD2 (7 bases). Trimming removed 8 bases from V and 10 bases from J, with 15 bases in between. Germline CDR1 and CDR2: SEHNR and FQNEAQ (reference sequence). This CDR3 spans 12 amino acids. The CDR3 sequence is CASPTRGGEQFF. For the CDR3, the DNA is TGTGCCAGCCCGACCAGGGGAGGGGAGCAGTTCTTC.

This clonotype was seen only a few times. The rearrangement uses TRBV6-5 and TRBJ1-1; D uncertain. The CDR3 totals 15 residues. Trimming took 2 bases from V and 8 from J, leaving 18 bases between them. Germline V CDR1 and CDR2: MNHEY, SVGAGI. The CDR3 bases are TGTGCCAGCAGTTACGGTGCAGGCTTACGCAAAGAAGCTTTCTTT. As protein: CASSYGAGLRKEAFF.

The rearrangement uses TRBV5-5 and TRBJ2-7, with 7 bases that match TRBD2. Looked up from germline, CDR1 is SGHKS and CDR2 is YYEKEE (reference sequence). The CDR3 is 15 residues long. Trimming at V came to 0 bases and at J to 3 bases, leaving 6 bases not matched to a gene. CDR3 amino acids: CASSLGLAADYEQYF. The CDR3 nucleotides read TGTGCCAGCAGCTTGGGTCTAGCGGCCGACTACGAGCAGTACTTC.

The rearrangement uses TRBV19 and TRBJ2-5, with D perhaps TRBD1 or TRBD2 (5 bases each). The CDR3 extends over 14 amino acids. Per the germline V gene, CDR1 is LNHDA and CDR2 is SQIVND (reference sequence). V shed 3 bases and J shed 1 base, with 9 bases lying between them. The CDR3 loop is CASSMGRVQETQYF. In DNA, the CDR3 is TGTGCCAGTAGTATGGGGCGGGTCCAAGAGACCCAGTACTTC. Together with reference TRBV19 and TRBJ2-5, the CDR3 gives the full variable domain: DGGITQSPKYLFRKEGQNVTLSCEQNLNHDAMYWYRQDPGQGLRLIYYSQIVNDFQKGDIAEGYSVSREKKESFPLTVTSAQKNPTAFYLCASSMGRVQETQYFGPGTRLLVL.

The sample holds a few counts of this clonotype. The chain uses TRBV5-1 and TRBJ2-1, with 10 bases identical to TRBD2. CDR1 is SGHRS, CDR2 YFSETQ, per germline. V was pared by 0 bases and J by 3 bases, with 3 bases of the junction left unmatched. The CDR3 length is 16 residues. The CDR3 DNA follows: TGCGCCAGCAGCTTGGGACTAGCGGGCCGCTACAATGAGCAGTTCTTC. It yields the protein CASSLGLAGRYNEQFF.

Only a few counts were recorded for this clonotype. The V call is TRBV6-2 or TRBV6-3, the J call TRBJ2-1, with TRBD2 as a possible D gene (6 bases). The ends were cut back, 7 bases at V and 5 bases at J, with 24 bases in the middle. The CDR3 extends over 17 amino acids. Per the germline V gene, CDR1 is MNHEY and CDR2 is SVGEGT. DNA for the CDR3: TGTGCCAGCAAAGGCGGATCGGCGGGGCGCCCTAACAATGAGCAGTTCTTC. Protein sequence: CASKGGSAGRPNNEQFF.

The chain combines TRBV29-1 with TRBJ2-4; TRBD1 matches 7 bases. The CDR3 runs 13 residues. The V segment lost 6 bases and the J segment 3 bases; nucleotides outside the gene matches: 5. Germline values: CDR1 SQVTM, CDR2 ANQGSEA. CDR3 bases: TGCAGCGTAGGGGACAGAAACAAAAACATTCAGTACTTC. Residues: CSVGDRNKNIQYF.

This clonotype was detected a few times. The genes are TRBV24-1 and TRBJ2-1; no firm D call. Germline V CDR1 and CDR2: KGHDR, SFDVKD. V was cut by 4 bases and J by 10 bases, with 16 bases left in between. The CDR3 spans 14 residues. CDR3 sequence (DNA): TGTGCCACCAGTGACAAATCCCAGCTGGAAGAGCAGTTCTTC. Translation: CATSDKSQLEEQFF.

This clonotype was seen a handful of times. The rearrangement joins TRBV5-1 to TRBJ2-7; D uncertain. The CDR3 totals 14 residues. Germline V gene data show CDR1 as SGHRS and CDR2 as YFSETQ. V was shortened by 1 base and J by 5 bases, with 13 bases between the two germline ends. CDR3 coding DNA: TGCGCCAGCAGCTTGAACAGTCATACCGACGAGCAGTACTTC. It codes for CASSLNSHTDEQYF.

V and J are TRBV7-9 and TRBJ2-6; a weak D match, TRBD1 (5 bases). The germline V gene encodes CDR1 SEHNR and CDR2 FQNEAQ (reference sequence). Trimming left V 2 bases short and J 0 bases short, with 17 bases between. The CDR3 spans 19 residues. CDR3 sequence: CASSLWAGYRFSGANVLTF. In nucleotides, the CDR3 is TGTGCCAGCAGCTTATGGGCTGGGTACAGGTTCTCTGGGGCCAACGTCCTGACTTTC.

This clonotype has more than one count but fewer than ten. CDR3 DNA sequence: TGCAGCGTTGACTCCGGGAAGGGCTACAATGAGCAGTTCTTC. Translation: CSVDSGKGYNEQFF. This sequence joins TRBV29-1 and TRBJ2-1, with a possible D match to TRBD2 (5 bases). The CDR3 loop spans 14 amino acids. The V and J ends lost 3 bases and 3 bases respectively, with 12 bases between them. Germline lookup yields CDR1 SQVTM and CDR2 ANQGSEA.

This clonotype was counted a single time. J is TRBJ1-1 and V is TRBV3-1, with D unresolved. Germline V gene sequence: CDR1 LGHDT, CDR2 YNNKEL (reference sequence). The CDR3 spans 14 residues. V was cut by 4 bases and J by 2 bases, with 11 bases left in between. The CDR3 DNA reads as TGTGCCAGCAGCCCGTCCAGTGGCAACACTGAAGCTTTCTTT. Its translation is CASSPSSGNTEAFF. Combining the CDR3 with reference TRBV3-1 and TRBJ1-1 gives the whole variable domain DTAVSQTPKYLVTQMGNDKSIKCEQNLGHDTMYWYKQDSKKFLKIMFSYNNKELIINETVPNRFSPKSPDKAHLNLHINSLELGDSAVYFCASSPSSGNTEAFFGQGTRLTVV.

V and J are TRBV29-1 and TRBJ2-7, with D tentatively TRBD1 or TRBD2 (5 bases each). The V end was cut by 8 bases, the J end by 5 bases, with 16 bases between. The CDR3 is 12 residues long. The germline gives CDR1 SQVTM, CDR2 ANQGSEA. The chain's CDR3 is CSSRDGPHEQYF. The CDR3 region has the DNA TGCAGCTCCCGGGACGGCCCCCACGAGCAGTACTTC.

This chain connects TRBV10-3 to TRBJ2-7; 9 positions agree with TRBD2. This CDR3 region has 17 residues. The V segment lost 0 bases and the J segment 6 bases; nucleotides outside the gene matches: 12. Germline V gene lookup returns CDR1 ENHRY and CDR2 SYGVKD. The CDR3 bases are TGTGCCATCAGTGAGTCAGTCGGGGTAGCGGGAGTGCGCGAGCAGTACTTC. It codes for CAISESVGVAGVREQYF.

The genes are TRBV7-6 and TRBJ1-1; D not certain. From germline, CDR1 is SGHVS and CDR2 FNYEAQ. This CDR3 comprises 17 residues. V was clipped by 7 bases and J by 0 bases, with 21 bases between them. The CDR3, as DNA: TGTGCCAGCACCTCGTTGGCGAGGGAGACGTTGAACACTGAAGCTTTCTTT. This gives the protein CASTSLARETLNTEAFF.

This clonotype was observed a handful of times. This chain connects TRBV18 to TRBJ2-1; D might be TRBD1 (6 bases). CDR3 length: 15 amino acids. CDR1 and CDR2 (germline): KGHSH, LQKENI. V lost 4 bases and J lost 6, with 16 bases in between. The CDR3 nucleotides read TGTGCCAGCTCACTCTCGAGGGGGTACCTCAATGAGCAGTTCTTC. Its protein is CASSLSRGYLNEQFF.

CDR3 nucleotides: TGTGCCAGCAGCTTAGGGGGGACAGCTGGAGATACGCAGTATTTT. This gives the protein CASSLGGTAGDTQYF. V and J are TRBV7-9 and TRBJ2-3; 7 nucleotides match TRBD1. The germline CDR1 and CDR2 sequences are SEHNR and FQNEAQ (reference sequence). The J segment lost 5 bases and the V segment lost 1 base, leaving 6 bases of the junction unmatched. The CDR3 extends over 15 amino acids.